The entry below gives a single T cell receptor beta chain sequence along with its context. What antigen it recognizes has not been identified. Nothing much larger sits one base from this clone, and base qualities are not available. The data were obtained in a study of shared clonotypes between healthy human individuals (dated by TCRdb to 2018 to 2021). For context, the study as a whole: Two women and a few men aged 18 to 49 years were included in the cohort. For each donor, CD4 naive and CD4 memory were each run on three plates, CD8 naive on two plates, and CD8 memory on one plate. Per donor, leukapheresis produced somewhere between about 0.8 and 9 billion PBMCs. The study deeply sequenced blood TCR repertoires of about 5 healthy adults to estimate repertoire size and the extent of clonotype sharing between individuals. To increase sequencing depth and limit assay-specific biases, different laboratories used diverse techniques to prepare libraries and sequence TCR repertoires.

The CDR3 goes from the cysteine to the phenylalanine over 16 residues. Only the CDR3 portion is preserved as DNA: 48 bases, with reading frame beginning at the first base. The germline V gene (reference sequence) yields SGHNT for CDR1 and YYREEE for CDR2. V lost 4 bases and J lost 2 bases, and the count of bases not matched to a germline gene is 9. TCR CDR3 regions were amplified from genomic DNA by multiplex PCR using the deep immunoSEQ assay. For each cell subset, the extracted genomic DNA was distributed evenly across all wells of several immunoSEQ 96-well plates, and each plate served as one replicate. For sorted subsets, 200 to 250 ng of genomic DNA, equivalent to 30,000 or so T cell genomes, went into each replicate PCR. The purified libraries were quantified using a Qubit 3.0 fluorometer, sized with a Bioanalyzer 2100, and then quantified again using the KAPA Library Quantification kit. A separate single-read 150-cycle Illumina NextSeq 550 flow cell was used to sequence each immunoSEQ 96-well plate. Under the source paper's analysis protocol: The immunoSEQ output contained only junctional sequences without quality scores, so filtering could not match that applied to full-length reads. To assign V/J genes and CDR3, sequences were annotated using PyIR, a Python wrapper for IgBLAST v1.9, with IMGT germline references. Reads were filtered out if the reads had weak V/J assignments (E-value above 1e-6), no CDR3, stop codons, out-of-frame junctions, or ambiguous translated residues. V3J clonotypes were defined by identical inferred V gene, J gene, and CDR3 amino acid sequence. Percentage overlap between repertoires was calculated by dividing the number of shared unique clonotypes by the size of the smaller repertoire. Richness of each repertoire was evaluated using RTK rarefaction, the Chao1 estimator, and Recon v2.1 estimates of unobserved clonotypes. Generation probabilities were computed with OLGA for all TCRbeta clonotypes obtained by the gDNA method from several donors. The clones in this table, taken by TCRdb from immuneACCESS, are in-frame only. Not every clone is retained; where verified, under half of the shortfall comes from an unresolved V gene, and the cause of the rest is unknown. That table gives V, J and clone size, and the DNA gave D and trimming. The sample yields roughly 1,600,000 clones; approximately 98.5% were counted once. The ten biggest clones cover under 0.45% of the sample.

Summary of the overall study and its limitations: Naive subsets generally had larger estimated clonotype richness than memory subsets did. Rarefaction of sorted-subset datasets indicated incomplete sequencing despite the large sequencing depth. Only blood was sampled, and tissue TCR repertoires likely differ from those in blood. Pairwise subsampling indicated that sequencing depth was expected to affect the degree of clonotype sharing among donors. Clonotypes shared by all four sorted-subset donors showed higher generation probabilities than non-shared clonotypes. Because the study included a small number of donors, the genetic and exposure-history diversity represented was limited. About 5% of naive CD4, around 4% of naive CD8, 2% to 2.5% of memory CD4, and more than 0.35% of memory CD8 clonotypes were shared across four donors.

Healthy HIV-negative adults with no recently reported acute infections or vaccinations were included as donors. All donors were Caucasian adults living in Nashville, Tennessee, USA. CD4+ T cells were enriched through magnetic negative selection, after which naive cells were positively selected on CD45RA and the remaining negative fraction served as the memory subset. After blood collection by leukapheresis, PBMCs were isolated using Ficoll-Histopaque density gradient centrifugation and then cryopreserved in the vapor phase of liquid nitrogen. Analytical flow cytometry was used to check the purity and quantity of every magnetically sorted T cell population. Genomic DNA was isolated from each sorted fraction and quantified by UV absorbance on a Nanodrop 2000c.

The receptor chain draws on TRBV5-4 and TRBJ1-2, and TRBD1 aligns with 9 junction nucleotides. This TCR was recovered from a man aged 25 to 45 in good health. Sequencing used naive CD4+ T cells sorted from blood. Sample cell subset or site, as interpreted from the label and publication: CD45RA+ positively selected. Read as DNA, the sequence is TGTGCCAGCAGCAAAGACGGGACAGGGTTAAACTATGGCTACACCTTC. Its coded protein is CASSKDGTGLNYGYTF.